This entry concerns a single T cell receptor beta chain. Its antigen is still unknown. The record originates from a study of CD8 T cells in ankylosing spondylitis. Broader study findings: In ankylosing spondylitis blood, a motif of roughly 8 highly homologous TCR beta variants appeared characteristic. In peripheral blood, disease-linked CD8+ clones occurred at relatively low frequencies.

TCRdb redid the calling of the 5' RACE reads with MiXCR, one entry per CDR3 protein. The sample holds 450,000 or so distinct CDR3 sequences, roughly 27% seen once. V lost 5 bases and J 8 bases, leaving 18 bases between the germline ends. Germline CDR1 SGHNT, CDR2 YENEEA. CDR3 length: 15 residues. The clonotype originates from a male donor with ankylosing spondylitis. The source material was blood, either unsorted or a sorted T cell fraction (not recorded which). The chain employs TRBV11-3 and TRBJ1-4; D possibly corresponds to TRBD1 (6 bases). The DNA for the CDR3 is TGTGCCAGCAGCACCGGCGGACAGAGCGGGGAAAAACTGTTTTTT. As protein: CASSTGGQSGEKLFF.